The clone carrying this T cell receptor beta chain was picked up many times. Sequencing was done on patients that had shown CD8+CD57+ cell expansion by flow cytometry. This record comes from a study of CD8+CD57+ T cells in acquired aplastic anemia. Genomic DNA was employed as the template in profiling TCR beta VDJ and CDR3. TCRdb reanalysed the reads using MiXCR and keeps one entry per CDR3 protein. This repertoire shows around 180,000 distinct CDR3 sequences, around 50% found once; its top ten account for roughly 13%. The CDR3 consists of 16 residues. Germline-derived CDR1 and CDR2 are LNHDA and SQIVND (reference sequence). Germline trimming cut 1 base from V and 4 bases from J; bases unmatched to any gene: 7.

This chain joins TRBV19 and TRBJ1-3; 7 nucleotides agree with TRBD1. The TCR was taken from a human donor with aplastic anemia. The sample consisted of sorted CD4+, CD8+, or CD8+CD57+ T cells (not recorded which) from PBMCs. CDR3 DNA: TGTGCCAGTAGTATAGGGAGAGGGACAGCCGGAAACACCATATATTTT. Translated: CASSIGRGTAGNTIYF. Full variable domain (missing parts from reference TRBV19 and TRBJ1-3): DGGITQSPKYLFRKEGQNVTLSCEQNLNHDAMYWYRQDPGQGLRLIYYSQIVNDFQKGDIAEGYSVSREKKESFPLTVTSAQKNPTAFYLCASSIGRGTAGNTIYFGEGSWLTVV.